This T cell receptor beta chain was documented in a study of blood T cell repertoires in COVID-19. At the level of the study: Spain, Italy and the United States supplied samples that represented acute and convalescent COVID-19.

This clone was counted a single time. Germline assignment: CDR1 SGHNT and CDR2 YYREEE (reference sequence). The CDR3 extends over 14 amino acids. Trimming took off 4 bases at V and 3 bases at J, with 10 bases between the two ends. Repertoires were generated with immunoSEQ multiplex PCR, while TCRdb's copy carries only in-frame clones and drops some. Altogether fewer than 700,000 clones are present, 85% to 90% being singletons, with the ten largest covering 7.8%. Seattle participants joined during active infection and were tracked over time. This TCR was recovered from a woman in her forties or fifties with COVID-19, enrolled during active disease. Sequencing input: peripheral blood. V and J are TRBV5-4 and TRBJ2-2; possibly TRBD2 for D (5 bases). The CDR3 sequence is CASSPGRDTGELFF. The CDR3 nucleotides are TGTGCCAGCAGCCCTGGGAGAGACACCGGGGAGCTGTTTTTT.